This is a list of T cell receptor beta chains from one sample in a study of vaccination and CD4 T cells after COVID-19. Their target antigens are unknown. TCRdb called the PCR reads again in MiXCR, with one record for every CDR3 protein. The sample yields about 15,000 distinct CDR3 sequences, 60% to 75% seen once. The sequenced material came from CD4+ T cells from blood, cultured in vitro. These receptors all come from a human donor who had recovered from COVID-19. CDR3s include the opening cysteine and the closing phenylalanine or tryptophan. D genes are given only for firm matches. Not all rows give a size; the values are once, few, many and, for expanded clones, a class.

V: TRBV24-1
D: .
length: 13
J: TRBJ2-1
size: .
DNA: TGTGCCACCAGCCCAGAGACCTACAATGAGCAGTTCTTC
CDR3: CATSPETYNEQFF

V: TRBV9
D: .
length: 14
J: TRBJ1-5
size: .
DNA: TGTGCCAGCAGCCCCCCAGGGAGCAATCAGCCCCAGCATTTT
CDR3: CASSPPGSNQPQHF

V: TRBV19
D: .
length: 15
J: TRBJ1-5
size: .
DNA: TGTGCCAGTAGTATAGGTAGGACAAGCAATCAGCCCCAGCATTTT
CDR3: CASSIGRTSNQPQHF

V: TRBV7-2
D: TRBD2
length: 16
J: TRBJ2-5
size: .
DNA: TGTGCCAGCAGCTTGACTAGCGGAAAGTACCAAGAGACCCAGTACTTC
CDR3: CASSLTSGKYQETQYF

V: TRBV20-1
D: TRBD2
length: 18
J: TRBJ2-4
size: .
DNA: TGCAGTGCTCCGGCCGGGACTAGCGGAGTTCGGCCCAAAAACATTCAGTACTTC
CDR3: CSAPAGTSGVRPKNIQYF

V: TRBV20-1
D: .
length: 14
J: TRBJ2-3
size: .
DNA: TGCAGTGCTAATCACGGAGTTAGCACAGATACGCAGTATTTT
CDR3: CSANHGVSTDTQYF

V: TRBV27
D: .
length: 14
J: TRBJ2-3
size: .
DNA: TGTGCCAGCAGTTTTGCAACCACCACAGATACGCAGTATTTT
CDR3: CASSFATTTDTQYF

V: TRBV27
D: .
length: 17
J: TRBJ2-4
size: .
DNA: TGTGCCAGCAGTTTATACGCGCGTCCCGTTCCAGGGGACATTCAGTACTTC
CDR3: CASSLYARPVPGDIQYF

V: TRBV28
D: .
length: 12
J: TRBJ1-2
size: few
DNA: TGTGCCAGCAGCCAGTTGGGTGTCAGCTACACCTTC
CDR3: CASSQLGVSYTF

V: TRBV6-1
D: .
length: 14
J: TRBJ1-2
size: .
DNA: TGTGCCAGCCGTATGGGCGTTAATCCAGGAGGCTACACCTTC
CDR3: CASRMGVNPGGYTF

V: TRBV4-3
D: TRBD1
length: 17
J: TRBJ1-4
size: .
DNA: TGCGCCAGCAGCCAAGTTAGGGGGGACAGGGGTTACGAAAAACTGTTTTTT
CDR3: CASSQVRGDRGYEKLFF

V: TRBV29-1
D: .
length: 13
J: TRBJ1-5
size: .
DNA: TGCAGCGTTGAAACCCCGGGGAATCAGCCCCAGCATTTT
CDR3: CSVETPGNQPQHF

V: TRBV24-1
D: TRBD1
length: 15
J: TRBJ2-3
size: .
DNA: TGTGCCACCTCCGGGGGGACAGGGGCGACAGATACGCAGTATTTT
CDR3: CATSGGTGATDTQYF

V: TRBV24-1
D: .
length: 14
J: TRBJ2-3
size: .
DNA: TGTGCCACCAGTGACCGGACAGGCACAGATACGCAGTATTTT
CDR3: CATSDRTGTDTQYF

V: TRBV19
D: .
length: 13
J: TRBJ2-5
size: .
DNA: TGTGCCAGTAGTATCAGTCGATACGGGACCCAGTACTTC
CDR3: CASSISRYGTQYF

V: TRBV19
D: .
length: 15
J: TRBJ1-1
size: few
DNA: TGTGCCAGTAGTTTCCAGGACAGCCCGAACACTGAAGCTTTCTTT
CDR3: CASSFQDSPNTEAFF

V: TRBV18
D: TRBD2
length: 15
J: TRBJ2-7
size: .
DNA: TGTGCCAGCTCACCACCGAGTAGCGGGAGCGACGAGCAGTACTTC
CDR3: CASSPPSSGSDEQYF

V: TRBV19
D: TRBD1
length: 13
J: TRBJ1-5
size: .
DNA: TGTGCCAGTGAAGACAGGGCTTATCAGCCTCAGCATTTT
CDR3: CASEDRAYQPQHF

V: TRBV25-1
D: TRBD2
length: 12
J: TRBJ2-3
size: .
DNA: TGTGCCACCGGGACTAGCGGGAGGACGCAGTATTTT
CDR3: CATGTSGRTQYF

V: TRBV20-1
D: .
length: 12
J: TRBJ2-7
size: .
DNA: TGCAGTGCAACCACCCCAGGCTACGAGCAGTACTTC
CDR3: CSATTPGYEQYF

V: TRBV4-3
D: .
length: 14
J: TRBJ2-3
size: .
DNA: TGCGCCAGCAGCCAAGACCCCGGTGATCAGCCCCAGTATTTT
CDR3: CASSQDPGDQPQYF

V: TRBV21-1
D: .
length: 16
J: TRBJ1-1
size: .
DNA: TGTGCCAGCTACCTGGGGGGGCGCGTATCGAACACTGAAGCTTTCTTT
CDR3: CASYLGGRVSNTEAFF

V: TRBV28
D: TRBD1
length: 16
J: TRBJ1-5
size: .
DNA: TGTGCCAGCAAGCTAGGGACAGCGTATAGCAATCAGCCCCAGCATTTT
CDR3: CASKLGTAYSNQPQHF

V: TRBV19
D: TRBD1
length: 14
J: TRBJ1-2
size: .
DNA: TGTGCCAGTATGGAGACAGGGATCTACTATGGCTACACCTTC
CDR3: CASMETGIYYGYTF

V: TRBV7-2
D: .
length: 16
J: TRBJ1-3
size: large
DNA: TGTGCCAGCAGCTTAGGAACAGGGATCTCTGGAAACACCATATATTTT
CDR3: CASSLGTGISGNTIYF

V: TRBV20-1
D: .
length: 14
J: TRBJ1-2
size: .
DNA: TGCAGTGCTAGCGGACACCTCATCTCGTCTGGCTACACCTTC
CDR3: CSASGHLISSGYTF

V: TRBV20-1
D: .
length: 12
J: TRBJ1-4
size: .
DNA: TGCAGTGCTAAGGGGGACAATGAAAAACTGTTTTTT
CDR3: CSAKGDNEKLFF

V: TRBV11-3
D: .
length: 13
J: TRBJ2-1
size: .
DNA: TGTGCCAGCAGCCCACGCTCCTCACATGAGCAGTTCTTC
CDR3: CASSPRSSHEQFF

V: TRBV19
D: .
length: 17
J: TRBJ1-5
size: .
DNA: TGTGCCAGTAGTATATTGAGGGCGGCAGGTCGTAATCAGCCCCAGCATTTT
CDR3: CASSILRAAGRNQPQHF

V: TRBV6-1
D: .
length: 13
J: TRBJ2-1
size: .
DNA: TGTGCCATCACCGGGGCAATCAGAACCGAGCAGTTCTTC
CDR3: CAITGAIRTEQFF

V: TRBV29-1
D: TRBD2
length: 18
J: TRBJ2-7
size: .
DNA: TGCAGCGTTACCAAACTAGCGGGAGGTTTCAGGACTACGTACGAGCAGTACTTC
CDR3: CSVTKLAGGFRTTYEQYF

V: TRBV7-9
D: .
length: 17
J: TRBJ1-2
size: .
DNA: TGTGCCAGCAGCTTGGGGGGGAACGGGGAGAAGTTCGGTGGCTACACCTTC
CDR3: CASSLGGNGEKFGGYTF

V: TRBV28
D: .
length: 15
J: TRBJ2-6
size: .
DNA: TGTGCCAGCAGTTTATTGACCTCTGGGGCCAACGTCCTGACTTTC
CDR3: CASSLLTSGANVLTF

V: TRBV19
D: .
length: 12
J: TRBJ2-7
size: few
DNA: TGTGCCAAGGACACTGATCGCTACGAGCAGTACTTC
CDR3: CAKDTDRYEQYF

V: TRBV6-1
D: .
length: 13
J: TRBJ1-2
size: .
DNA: TGTGCCAGCAGTGCGGACCGCTTCTATGGCTACACCTTC
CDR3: CASSADRFYGYTF

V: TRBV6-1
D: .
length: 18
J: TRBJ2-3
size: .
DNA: TGTGCCAGCAGACCGCAGATAAACCCGACAGCCAGCACAGATACGCAGTATTTT
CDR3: CASRPQINPTASTDTQYF

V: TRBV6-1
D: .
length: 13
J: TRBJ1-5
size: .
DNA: TGTGCCAGCAGTGAGGCAAACAGAAGGCCCCAGCATTTT
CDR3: CASSEANRRPQHF

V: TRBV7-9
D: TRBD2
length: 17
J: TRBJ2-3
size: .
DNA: TGTGCCAGCAGCTTACCCGTGACTAGCTGGGGCACAGATACGCAGTATTTT
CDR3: CASSLPVTSWGTDTQYF

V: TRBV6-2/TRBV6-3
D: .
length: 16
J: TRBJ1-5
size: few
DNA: TGTGCCAGCAGTTACGGACTGGCGGCGTTAGGTCAGCCCCAGCATTTT
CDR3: CASSYGLAALGQPQHF

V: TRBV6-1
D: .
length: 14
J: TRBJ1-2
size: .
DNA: TGTGCCAGCAGTGAAGCGCTCGGTGGAAGGGGCTACACCTTC
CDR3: CASSEALGGRGYTF

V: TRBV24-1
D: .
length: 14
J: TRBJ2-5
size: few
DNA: TGTGCCACCAGTGCCCTTCAAGAGCAAGAGACCCAGTACTTC
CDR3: CATSALQEQETQYF

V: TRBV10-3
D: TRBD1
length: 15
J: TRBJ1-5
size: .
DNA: TGTGCCATCAGCCCCGGGACAGGGATTAATCAGCCCCAGCATTTT
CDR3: CAISPGTGINQPQHF